This T cell receptor (beta chain) was documented in a study of blood T cells in healthy people across ages. Study observations and caveats: TCR beta diversity per million T cells fell roughly linearly with age. Long-lived donors carried more naive CD4+ cells and greater diversity than aged donors.

Each donor supplied roughly 10 milliliters of peripheral blood. Isolation per sample recovered at least 6 million PBMCs. To note about this clonotype: The antigen remains unidentified.

Primers used in a second PCR of about 7 to 11 cycles were a sample-barcoded 5' primer and a J-beta primer mix. A single record per CDR3 protein comes from TCRdb applying MiXCR to the 5' RACE reads. The table has nearly 800,000 distinct CDR3 sequences, around 50% seen once. The CDR3 covers 13 residues. V was cut by 1 base and J by 4 bases, with 8 bases left in between. Germline CDR1 LNHNV, CDR2 YYDKDF (reference sequence). This receptor was taken from a man aged 35 to 55 in good health. This chain uses TRBV15 with TRBJ2-7; D uncertain. The sequenced sample consisted of blood. In DNA, the CDR3 is TGTGCCACCAGCAGAGGTTCAACATACGAGCAGTACTTC. Translated: CATSRGSTYEQYF.